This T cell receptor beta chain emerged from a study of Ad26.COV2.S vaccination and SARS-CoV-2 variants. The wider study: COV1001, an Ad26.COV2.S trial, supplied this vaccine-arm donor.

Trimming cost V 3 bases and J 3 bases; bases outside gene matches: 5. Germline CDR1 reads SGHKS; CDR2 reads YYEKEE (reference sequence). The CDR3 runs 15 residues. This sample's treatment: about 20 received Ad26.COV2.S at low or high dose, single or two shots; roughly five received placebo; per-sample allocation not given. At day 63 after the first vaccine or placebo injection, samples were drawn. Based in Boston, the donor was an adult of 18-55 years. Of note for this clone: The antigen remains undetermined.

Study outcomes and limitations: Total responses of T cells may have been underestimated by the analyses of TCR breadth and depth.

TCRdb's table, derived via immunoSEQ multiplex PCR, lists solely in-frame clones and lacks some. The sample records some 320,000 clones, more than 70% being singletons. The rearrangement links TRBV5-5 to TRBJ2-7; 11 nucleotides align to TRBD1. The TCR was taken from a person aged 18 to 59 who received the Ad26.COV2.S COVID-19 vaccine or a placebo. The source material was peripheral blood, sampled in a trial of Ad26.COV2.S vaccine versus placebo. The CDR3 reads CASSWDRGSIYEQYF. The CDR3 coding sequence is TGTGCCAGCAGCTGGGACAGGGGGTCGATCTACGAGCAGTACTTC.